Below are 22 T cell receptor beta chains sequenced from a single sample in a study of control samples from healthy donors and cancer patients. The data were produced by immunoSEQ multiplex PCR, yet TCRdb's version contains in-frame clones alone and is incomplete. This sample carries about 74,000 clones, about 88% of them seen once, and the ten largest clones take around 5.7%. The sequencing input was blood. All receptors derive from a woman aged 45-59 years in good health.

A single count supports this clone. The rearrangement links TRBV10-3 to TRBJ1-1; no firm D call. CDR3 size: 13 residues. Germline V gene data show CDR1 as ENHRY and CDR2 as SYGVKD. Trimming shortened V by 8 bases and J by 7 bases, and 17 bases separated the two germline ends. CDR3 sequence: CAICPQEGNEAFF. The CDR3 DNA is TGTGCCATCTGCCCCCAGGAGGGAAATGAAGCTTTCTTT.

In DNA, the CDR3 is TGTGCCAGCAGACAGGGGGAGGCAACTAATGAAAAACTGTTTTTT. Amino acids: CASRQGEATNEKLFF. This chain uses TRBV2 with TRBJ1-4, with 8 bases lining up with TRBD1. The CDR3 runs to 15 residues. The trim removed 6 bases at V and 0 bases at J, leaving 3 bases unmatched. Germline CDR1 reads SNHLY; CDR2 reads FYNNEI.

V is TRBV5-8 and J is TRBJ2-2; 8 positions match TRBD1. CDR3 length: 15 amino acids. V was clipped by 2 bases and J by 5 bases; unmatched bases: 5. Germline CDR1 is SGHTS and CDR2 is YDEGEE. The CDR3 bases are TGTGCCAGCAGCTTTGACAGGGGAAGGACCGGGGAGCTGTTTTTT. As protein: CASSFDRGRTGELFF.

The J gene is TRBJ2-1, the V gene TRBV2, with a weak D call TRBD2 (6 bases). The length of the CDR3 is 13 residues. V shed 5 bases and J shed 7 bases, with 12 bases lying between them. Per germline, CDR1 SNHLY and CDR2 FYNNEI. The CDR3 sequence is CASSYPGENEQFF. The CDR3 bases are TGTGCCAGCAGTTACCCGGGGGAAAATGAGCAGTTCTTC.

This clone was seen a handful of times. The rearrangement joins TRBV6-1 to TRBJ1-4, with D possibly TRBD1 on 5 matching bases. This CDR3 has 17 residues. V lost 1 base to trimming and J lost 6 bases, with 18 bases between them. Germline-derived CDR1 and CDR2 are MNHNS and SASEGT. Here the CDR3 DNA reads TGTGCCAGCAGTGAAGAGAGGGCGGCAGGGCCCTATGAAAAACTGTTTTTT. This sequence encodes CASSEERAAGPYEKLFF.

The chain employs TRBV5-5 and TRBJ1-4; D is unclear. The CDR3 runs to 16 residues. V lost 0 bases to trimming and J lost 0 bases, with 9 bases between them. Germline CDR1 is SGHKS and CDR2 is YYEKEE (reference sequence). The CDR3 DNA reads TGTGCCAGCAGCTTGGGACTTCCTGCAACTAATGAAAAACTGTTTTTT. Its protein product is CASSLGLPATNEKLFF.

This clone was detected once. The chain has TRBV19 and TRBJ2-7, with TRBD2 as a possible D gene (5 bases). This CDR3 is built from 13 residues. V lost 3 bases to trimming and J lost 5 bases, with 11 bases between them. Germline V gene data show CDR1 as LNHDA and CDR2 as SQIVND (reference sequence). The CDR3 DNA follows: TGTGCCAGTAGTATCCCCGGGCGGGACGAGCAGTACTTC. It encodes CASSIPGRDEQYF. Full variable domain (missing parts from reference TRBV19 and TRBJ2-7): DGGITQSPKYLFRKEGQNVTLSCEQNLNHDAMYWYRQDPGQGLRLIYYSQIVNDFQKGDIAEGYSVSREKKESFPLTVTSAQKNPTAFYLCASSIPGRDEQYFGPGTRLTVT.

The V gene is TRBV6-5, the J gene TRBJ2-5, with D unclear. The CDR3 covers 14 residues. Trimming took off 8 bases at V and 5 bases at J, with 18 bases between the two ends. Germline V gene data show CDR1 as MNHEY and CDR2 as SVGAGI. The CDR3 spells CASARVSYGETQYF. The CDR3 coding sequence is TGTGCCAGCGCTAGGGTATCGTATGGGGAGACCCAGTACTTC.

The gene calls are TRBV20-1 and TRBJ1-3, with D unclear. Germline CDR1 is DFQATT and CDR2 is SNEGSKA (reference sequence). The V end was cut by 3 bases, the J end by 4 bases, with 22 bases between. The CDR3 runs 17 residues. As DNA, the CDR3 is TGCAGTGCTAGTAGTGCGGGAGATCCACGAACGGGAAACACCATATATTTT. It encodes CSASSAGDPRTGNTIYF.

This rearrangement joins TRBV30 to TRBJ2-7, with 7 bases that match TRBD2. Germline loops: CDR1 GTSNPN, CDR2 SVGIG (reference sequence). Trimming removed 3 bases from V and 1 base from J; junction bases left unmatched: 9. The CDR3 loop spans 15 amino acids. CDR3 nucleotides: TGTGCCTGGAGGGCAAGCGGGGCGTCGTCCTACGAGCAGTACTTC. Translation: CAWRASGASSYEQYF.

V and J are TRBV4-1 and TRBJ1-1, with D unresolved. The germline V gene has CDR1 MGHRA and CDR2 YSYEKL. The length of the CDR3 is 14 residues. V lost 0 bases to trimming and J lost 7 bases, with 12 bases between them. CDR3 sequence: CASSQDLYSHEAFF. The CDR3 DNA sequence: TGCGCCAGCAGCCAAGATCTCTACAGCCATGAAGCTTTCTTT.

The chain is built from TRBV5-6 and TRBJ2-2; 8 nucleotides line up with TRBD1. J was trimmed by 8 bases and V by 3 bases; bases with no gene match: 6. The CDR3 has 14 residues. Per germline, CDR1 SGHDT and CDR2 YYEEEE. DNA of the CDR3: TGTGCCAGCAGCTGGACAGGGATGGAAGGGGAGCTGTTTTTT. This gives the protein CASSWTGMEGELFF.

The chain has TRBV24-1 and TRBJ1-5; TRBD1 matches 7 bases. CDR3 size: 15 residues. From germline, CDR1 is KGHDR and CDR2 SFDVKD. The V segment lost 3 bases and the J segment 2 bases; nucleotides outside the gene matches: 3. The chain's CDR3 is CATSDPGQGNQPQHF. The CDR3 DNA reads TGTGCCACCAGTGATCCAGGACAGGGCAATCAGCCCCAGCATTTT.

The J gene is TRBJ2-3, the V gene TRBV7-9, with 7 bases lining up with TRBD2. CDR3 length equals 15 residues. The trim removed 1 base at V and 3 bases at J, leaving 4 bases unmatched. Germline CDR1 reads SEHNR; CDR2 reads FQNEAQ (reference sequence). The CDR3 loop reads CASSLGGGRTDTQYF. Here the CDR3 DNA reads TGTGCCAGCAGCTTAGGCGGGGGAAGGACAGATACGCAGTATTTT.

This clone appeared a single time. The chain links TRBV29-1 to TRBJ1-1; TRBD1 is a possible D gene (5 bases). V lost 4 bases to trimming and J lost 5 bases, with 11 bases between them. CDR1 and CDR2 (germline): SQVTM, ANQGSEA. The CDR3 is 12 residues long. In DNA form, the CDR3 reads TGCAGCGTTGGTGGGGGAGGTACTGAAGCTTTCTTT. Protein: CSVGGGGTEAFF.

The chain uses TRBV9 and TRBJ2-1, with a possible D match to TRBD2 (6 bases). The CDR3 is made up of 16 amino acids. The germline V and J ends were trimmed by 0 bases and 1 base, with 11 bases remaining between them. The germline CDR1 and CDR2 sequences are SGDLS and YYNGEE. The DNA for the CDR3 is TGTGCCAGCAGCGTAGGGGCGGGGACTTCCTACAATGAGCAGTTCTTC. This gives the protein CASSVGAGTSYNEQFF. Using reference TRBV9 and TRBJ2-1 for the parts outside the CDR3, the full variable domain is DSGVTQTPKHLITATGQRVTLRCSPRSGDLSVYWYQQSLDQGLQFLIQYYNGEERAKGNILERFSAQQFPDLHSELNLSSLELGDSALYFCASSVGAGTSYNEQFFGPGTRLTVL.

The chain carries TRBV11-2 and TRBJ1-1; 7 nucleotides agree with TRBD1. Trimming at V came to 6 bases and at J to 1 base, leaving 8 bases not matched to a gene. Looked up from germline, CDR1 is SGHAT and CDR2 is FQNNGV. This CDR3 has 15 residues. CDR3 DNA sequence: TGTGCCAGCAGTCGAACCGGGACAGCGAACACTGAAGCTTTCTTT. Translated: CASSRTGTANTEAFF.

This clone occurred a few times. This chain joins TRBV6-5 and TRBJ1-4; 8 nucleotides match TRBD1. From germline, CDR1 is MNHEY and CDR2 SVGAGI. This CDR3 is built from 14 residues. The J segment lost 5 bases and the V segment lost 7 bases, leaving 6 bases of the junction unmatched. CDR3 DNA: TGTGCCAGCAAAAGGGGACAGGTCAATGAAAAACTGTTTTTT. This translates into CASKRGQVNEKLFF.

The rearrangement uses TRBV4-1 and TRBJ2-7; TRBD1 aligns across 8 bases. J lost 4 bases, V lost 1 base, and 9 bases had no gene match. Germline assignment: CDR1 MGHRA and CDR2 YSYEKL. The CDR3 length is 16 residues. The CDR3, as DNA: TGCGCCAGCAGCCAAGGGCAGGGGGCCCCACAATACGAGCAGTACTTC. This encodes CASSQGQGAPQYEQYF.

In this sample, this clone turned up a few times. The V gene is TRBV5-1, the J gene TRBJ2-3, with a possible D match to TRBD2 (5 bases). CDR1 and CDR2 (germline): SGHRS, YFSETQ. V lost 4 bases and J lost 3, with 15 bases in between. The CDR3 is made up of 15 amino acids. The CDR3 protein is CASSPLSGVTDTQYF. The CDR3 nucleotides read TGCGCCAGCAGCCCCCTCTCCGGGGTTACAGATACGCAGTATTTT.

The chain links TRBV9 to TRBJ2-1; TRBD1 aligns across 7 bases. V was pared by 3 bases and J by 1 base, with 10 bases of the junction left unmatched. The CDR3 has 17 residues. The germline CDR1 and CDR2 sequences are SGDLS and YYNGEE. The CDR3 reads CASSAERGTVSYNEQFF. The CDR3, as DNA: TGTGCCAGCAGCGCAGAAAGGGGGACAGTATCCTACAATGAGCAGTTCTTC.

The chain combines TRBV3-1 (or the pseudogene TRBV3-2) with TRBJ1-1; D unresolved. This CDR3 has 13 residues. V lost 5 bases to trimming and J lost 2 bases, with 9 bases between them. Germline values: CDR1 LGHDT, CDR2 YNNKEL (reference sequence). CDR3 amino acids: CASSSRGNTEAFF. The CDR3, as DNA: TGTGCCAGCAGCTCCCGTGGCAACACTGAAGCTTTCTTT.